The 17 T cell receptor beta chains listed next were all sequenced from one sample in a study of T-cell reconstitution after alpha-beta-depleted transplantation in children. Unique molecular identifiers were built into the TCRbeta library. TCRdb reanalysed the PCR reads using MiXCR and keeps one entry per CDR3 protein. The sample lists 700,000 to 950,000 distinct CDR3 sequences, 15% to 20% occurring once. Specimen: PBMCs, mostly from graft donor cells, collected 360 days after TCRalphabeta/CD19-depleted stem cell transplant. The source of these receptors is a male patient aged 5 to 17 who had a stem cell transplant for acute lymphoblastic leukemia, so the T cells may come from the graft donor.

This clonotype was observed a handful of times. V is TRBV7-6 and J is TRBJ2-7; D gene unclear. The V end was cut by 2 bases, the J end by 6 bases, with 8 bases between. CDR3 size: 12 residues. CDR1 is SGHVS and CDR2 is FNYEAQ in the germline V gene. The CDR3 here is CASSLLTGEQYF. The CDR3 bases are TGTGCCAGCAGCTTACTTACGGGCGAGCAGTACTTC.

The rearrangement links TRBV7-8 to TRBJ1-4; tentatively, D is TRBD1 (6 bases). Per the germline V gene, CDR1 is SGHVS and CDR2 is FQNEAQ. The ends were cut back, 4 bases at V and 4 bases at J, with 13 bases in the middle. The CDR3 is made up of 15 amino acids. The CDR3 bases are TGTGCCAGCAGCTCCTATGGACAGATTAATGAAAAACTGTTTTTT. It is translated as CASSSYGQINEKLFF.

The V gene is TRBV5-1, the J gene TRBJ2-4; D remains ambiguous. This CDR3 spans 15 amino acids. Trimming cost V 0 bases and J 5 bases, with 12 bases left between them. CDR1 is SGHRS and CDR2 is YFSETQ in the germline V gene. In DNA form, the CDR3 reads TGCGCCAGCAGCTTGGTGGGCCAGACTCAAAACATTCAGTACTTC. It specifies CASSLVGQTQNIQYF.

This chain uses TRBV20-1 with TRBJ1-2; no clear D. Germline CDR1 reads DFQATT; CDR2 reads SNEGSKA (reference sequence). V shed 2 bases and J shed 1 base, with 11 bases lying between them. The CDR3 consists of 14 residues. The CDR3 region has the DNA TGCAGTGCTAGACCCAAAGACGGTAACTATGGCTACACCTTC. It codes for CSARPKDGNYGYTF.

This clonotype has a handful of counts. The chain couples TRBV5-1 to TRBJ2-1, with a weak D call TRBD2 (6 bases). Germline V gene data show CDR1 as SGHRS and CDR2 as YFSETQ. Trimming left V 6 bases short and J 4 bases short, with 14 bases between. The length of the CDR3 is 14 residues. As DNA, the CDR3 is TGCGCCAGCAAAAGGGACGGGAGTTACAATGAGCAGTTCTTC. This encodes CASKRDGSYNEQFF.

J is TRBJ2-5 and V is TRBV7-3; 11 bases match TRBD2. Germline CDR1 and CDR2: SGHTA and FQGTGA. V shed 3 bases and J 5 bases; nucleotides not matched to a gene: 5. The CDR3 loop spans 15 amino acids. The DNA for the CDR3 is TGTGCCAGCAGCTTTAGCGGGAGGGCCGGGGAGACCCAGTACTTC. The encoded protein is CASSFSGRAGETQYF.

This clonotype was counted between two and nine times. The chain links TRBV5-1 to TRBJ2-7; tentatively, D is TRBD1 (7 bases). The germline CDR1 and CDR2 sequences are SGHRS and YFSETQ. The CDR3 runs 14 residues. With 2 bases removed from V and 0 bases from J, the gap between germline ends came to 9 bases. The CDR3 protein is CASSFQGGSYEQYF. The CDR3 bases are TGCGCCAGCAGCTTCCAGGGGGGCTCCTACGAGCAGTACTTC.

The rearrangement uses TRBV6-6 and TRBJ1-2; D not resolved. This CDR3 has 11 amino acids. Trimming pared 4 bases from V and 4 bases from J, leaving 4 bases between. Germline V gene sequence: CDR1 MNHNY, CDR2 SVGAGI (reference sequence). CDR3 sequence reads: CASSSLYGYTF. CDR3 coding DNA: TGTGCCAGCAGTTCTCTCTATGGCTACACCTTC.

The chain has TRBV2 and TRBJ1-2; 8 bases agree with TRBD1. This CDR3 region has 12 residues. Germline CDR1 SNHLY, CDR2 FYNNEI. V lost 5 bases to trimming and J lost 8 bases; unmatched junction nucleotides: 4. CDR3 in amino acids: CASSPWTGGYTF. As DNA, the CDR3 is TGTGCCAGCAGTCCTTGGACAGGGGGCTACACCTTC.

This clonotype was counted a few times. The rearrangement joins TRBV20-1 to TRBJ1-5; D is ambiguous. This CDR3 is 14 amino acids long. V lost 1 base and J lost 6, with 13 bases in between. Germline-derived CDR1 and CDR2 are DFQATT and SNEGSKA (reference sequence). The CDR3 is CSARVFDASQPQHF. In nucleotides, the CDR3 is TGCAGTGCTAGAGTTTTCGACGCATCTCAGCCCCAGCATTTT.

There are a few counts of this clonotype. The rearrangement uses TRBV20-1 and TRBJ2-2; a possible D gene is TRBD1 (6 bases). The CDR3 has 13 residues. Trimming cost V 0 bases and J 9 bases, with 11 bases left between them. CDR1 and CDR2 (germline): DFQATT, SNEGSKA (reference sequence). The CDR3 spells CSARDTTGWELFF. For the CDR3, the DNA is TGCAGTGCTAGAGATACTACAGGGTGGGAGCTGTTTTTT.

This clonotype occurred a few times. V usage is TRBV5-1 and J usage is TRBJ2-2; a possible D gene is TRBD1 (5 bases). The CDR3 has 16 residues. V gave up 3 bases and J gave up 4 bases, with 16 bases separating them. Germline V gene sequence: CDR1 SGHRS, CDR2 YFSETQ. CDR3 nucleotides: TGCGCCAGCAGCTCCCAGGGAAGTGTGGGCACCGGGGAGCTGTTTTTT. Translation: CASSSQGSVGTGELFF.

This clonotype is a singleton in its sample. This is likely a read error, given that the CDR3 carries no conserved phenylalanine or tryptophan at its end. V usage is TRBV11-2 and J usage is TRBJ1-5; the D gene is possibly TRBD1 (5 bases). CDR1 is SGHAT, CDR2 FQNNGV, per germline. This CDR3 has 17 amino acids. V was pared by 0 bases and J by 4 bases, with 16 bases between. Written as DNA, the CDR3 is TGTGCCAGCAGCTTAGAAATGCGGGACGGATATAATCAGCCCCAGCATTCT. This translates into CASSLEMRDGYNQPQHS.

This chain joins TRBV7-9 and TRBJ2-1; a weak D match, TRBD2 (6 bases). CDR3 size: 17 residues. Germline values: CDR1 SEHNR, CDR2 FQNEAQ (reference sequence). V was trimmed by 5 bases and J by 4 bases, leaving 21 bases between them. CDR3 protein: CASSPAGLTRRYNEQFF. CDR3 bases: TGTGCCAGCAGCCCAGCAGGACTAACGCGGAGATACAATGAGCAGTTCTTC.

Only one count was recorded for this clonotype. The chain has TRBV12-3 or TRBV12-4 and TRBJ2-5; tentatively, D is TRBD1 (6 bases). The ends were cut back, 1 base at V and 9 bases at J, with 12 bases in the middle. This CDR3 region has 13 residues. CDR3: CASSLDWKGAQYF. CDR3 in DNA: TGTGCCAGCAGTTTAGACTGGAAGGGGGCCCAGTACTTC.

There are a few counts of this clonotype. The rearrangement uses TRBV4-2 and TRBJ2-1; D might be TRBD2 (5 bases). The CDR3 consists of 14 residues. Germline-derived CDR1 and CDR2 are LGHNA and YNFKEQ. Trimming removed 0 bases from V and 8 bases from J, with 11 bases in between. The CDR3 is CASSQDRRGDEQFF. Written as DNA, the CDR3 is TGTGCCAGCAGCCAAGATCGCCGGGGTGATGAGCAGTTCTTC.

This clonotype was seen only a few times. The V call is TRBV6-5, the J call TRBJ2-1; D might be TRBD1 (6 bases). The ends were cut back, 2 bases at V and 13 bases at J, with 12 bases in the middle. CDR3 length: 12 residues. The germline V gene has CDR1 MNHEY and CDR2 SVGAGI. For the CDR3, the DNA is TGTGCCAGCAGTTACGACAGGTACCACCAGTTCTTC. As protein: CASSYDRYHQFF.